A selection of T cell receptor beta chains follows, all from one sample in a study of CD8 T cells in Susac syndrome. TCRdb re-called the immunoSEQ multiplex PCR reads through MiXCR, storing one row per CDR3 protein. Among 160,000 or so distinct CDR3 sequences, 92% were seen once, and the ten largest hold around 0.087%. The sequenced material came from CD4+ T cells from PBMCs. The receptors come from a human donor in good health. Both conserved end residues are part of each CDR3. Each record gives: D gene, clone size, J gene, V gene, CDR3 DNA, CDR3 protein. The D gene is left open where the match is weak. The size entry is marked missing in some rows and otherwise reads once, few, many or a size class.

>NA|NA|TRBJ1-3|TRBV3-1
TGTGCCAACAGGTCGGGAGTCTCTGGAAACACCATATATTTT
CANRSGVSGNTIYF
>TRBD1|NA|TRBJ2-5|TRBV5-1
TGCGCCAGCAGCTCAGGGACAGGGAAAGAGACCCAGTACTTC
CASSSGTGKETQYF
>NA|NA|TRBJ2-1|TRBV7-8
TGTGCCAGCACCCAAAGGAGGACAGACAATGAGCAGTTCTTC
CASTQRRTDNEQFF
>TRBD1|NA|TRBJ2-7|TRBV2
TGTGCCAGCATCCGGGACAGCCAGAGTTCCTACGAGCAGTACTTC
CASIRDSQSSYEQYF
>NA|NA|TRBJ2-1|TRBV7-2
TGTGCCAGCAGAAAGGGACCCACCGAAGCTAATGAGCAGTTCTTC
CASRKGPTEANEQFF
>TRBD1|NA|TRBJ1-1|TRBV5-4
TGTGCCAGCAGCTTGAAGACAGGGCCCGTACTTAACACTGAAGCTTTCTTT
CASSLKTGPVLNTEAFF
>NA|NA|TRBJ2-3|TRBV5-1
TGCGCCAGCAGCTCCCCCGGGGGCCCAGATACGCAGTATTTT
CASSSPGGPDTQYF
>TRBD1|NA|TRBJ1-5|TRBV4-3
TGCGCCAGCAGCCAAGATTGGGGGGCAGGGGGTAGTCAGCCCCAGCATTTT
CASSQDWGAGGSQPQHF
>NA|NA|TRBJ1-5|TRBV19
TGTGCCACTGGACGGCTAGATAGCAATCAGCCCCAGCATTTT
CATGRLDSNQPQHF
>NA|NA|TRBJ1-2|TRBV7-2
TGTGCCAGCAGCCTGGACCATAACTATGGCTACACCTTC
CASSLDHNYGYTF
>NA|NA|TRBJ2-4|TRBV28
TGTGCCAGCAGTGCCTCCACTAGACTAGCCAAAAACATTCAGTACTTC
CASSASTRLAKNIQYF
>NA|NA|TRBJ2-7|TRBV19
TGTGCCAGTACGGACAGTTATCACCAGCAGTACTTC
CASTDSYHQQYF
>NA|NA|TRBJ2-2|TRBV6-2/TRBV6-3
TGTGCCAGCAGTTACTCTGGGACAAGAAACACCGGGGAGCTGTTTTTT
CASSYSGTRNTGELFF
>NA|once|TRBJ2-1|TRBV7-2
TGTGCCAGCACCTATTACAATGAGCAGTTCTTC
CASTYYNEQFF
>NA|NA|TRBJ1-2|TRBV7-9
TGTGCCAGCAGCTTAAATGACCCTAGCTATGGCTACACCTTC
CASSLNDPSYGYTF
>NA|NA|TRBJ2-2|TRBV20-1
TGCAGTGCTAGGGCGGCTAGGGGCACCGGGGAGCTGTTTTTT
CSARAARGTGELFF
>TRBD2|NA|TRBJ2-1|TRBV29-1
TGCAGCCTCGGAGCTAGCGGGAGAGGATCTTACAATGAGCAGTTCTTC
CSLGASGRGSYNEQFF
>NA|once|TRBJ2-7|TRBV24-1
TGTGCCACCAGTGGAGACATTGGCGAGCAGTACTTC
CATSGDIGEQYF
>NA|NA|TRBJ1-5|TRBV3-1
TGTGCCAGCAGCAACAGAGGTCCAGGAGCCGGCAATCAGCCCCAGCATTTT
CASSNRGPGAGNQPQHF
>NA|NA|TRBJ2-3|TRBV6-5
TGTGCCAGCAGCCTTCAAACCACCACAGATACGCAGTATTTT
CASSLQTTTDTQYF
>NA|few|TRBJ2-5|TRBV5-1
TGCGCCAGCAGCTTGGGACCTGAGGGCGGGACCCAGTACTTC
CASSLGPEGGTQYF
>NA|NA|TRBJ1-6|TRBV6-2/TRBV6-3
TGTGCCAGCAGTTACGTGGGGGTTGGATCACCCCTCCACTTT
CASSYVGVGSPLHF
>TRBD1|NA|TRBJ2-7|TRBV29-1
TGCAGCGTCTCGACAGGGCCAAGCTCCTACGAGCAGTACTTC
CSVSTGPSSYEQYF
>NA|NA|TRBJ1-1|TRBV20-1
TGCAGTGCGTATAGGGACACCAACACTGAAGCTTTCTTT
CSAYRDTNTEAFF
>NA|NA|TRBJ2-5|TRBV7-2
TGTGCCAGCAGCTTAAGGCACGGCCGTGGAGAGACCCAGTACTTC
CASSLRHGRGETQYF
>NA|NA|TRBJ1-3|TRBV7-9
TGTGCCAGCAGCCCAGGCAGGCTCGAAAACACCATATATTTT
CASSPGRLENTIYF
>NA|NA|TRBJ2-3|TRBV5-1
TGCGCCAGCAGCTTGATCCCGGGACATTTCACAGATACGCAGTATTTT
CASSLIPGHFTDTQYF
>NA|NA|TRBJ2-2|TRBV5-5
TGTGCCAGCAGCTTGGCCCCTTGGACCGGGGAGCTGTTTTTT
CASSLAPWTGELFF